What follows are 23 T cell receptor beta chains derived from one specimen sequenced in a study of blood T cell repertoires in COVID-19. Sequencing was performed with immunoSEQ multiplex PCR; in TCRdb, only in-frame clones are kept and a portion is missing. This table has about 140,000 clones, approximately 84% appearing once. Sequenced sample: peripheral blood. These receptors all stem from a human donor in a cohort sampled during active COVID-19.

This clone has a single count. The V call is TRBV27, the J call TRBJ2-3; 11 nucleotides line up with TRBD2. The CDR3 length is 16 residues. Germline values: CDR1 MNHEY, CDR2 SMNVEV (reference sequence). V lost 5 bases, J lost 4 bases, and 8 bases stayed unmatched. CDR3 amino acids: CASSQLAGGSADTQYF. The CDR3 region has the DNA TGTGCCAGCAGTCAATTAGCGGGGGGGAGCGCAGATACGCAGTATTTT.

This chain joins TRBV3-1 (or the pseudogene TRBV3-2) and TRBJ2-1, with 9 bases lining up with TRBD2. The CDR3 spans 18 residues. J was trimmed by 0 bases and V by 2 bases; bases with no gene match: 8. The germline CDR1 and CDR2 sequences are LGHDT and YNNKEL (reference sequence). For the CDR3, the DNA is TGTGCCAGCAGCCAACGTCGCAGCGGGGGGAGCTCCTACAATGAGCAGTTCTTC. Protein sequence: CASSQRRSGGSSYNEQFF.

The chain has TRBV11-2 and TRBJ2-7; 9 bases map to TRBD2. CDR1 is SGHAT, CDR2 FQNNGV, per germline. V shed 1 base and J 0 bases; nucleotides not matched to a gene: 4. The CDR3 runs 16 residues. CDR3 in amino acids: CASSLGLAGSSYEQYF. The CDR3 nucleotides are TGTGCCAGCAGCTTAGGGCTAGCGGGGAGCTCCTACGAGCAGTACTTC.

The chain recombines TRBV7-6 with TRBJ1-6; the match to TRBD1 covers 10 bases. The junction had 9 bases not matched to a gene; V was cut back by 2 bases and J by 2 bases. CDR3 length: 19 residues. Germline V gene sequence: CDR1 SGHVS, CDR2 FNYEAQ. The CDR3 spells CASSLYPGQGPTYNSPLHF. The CDR3 bases are TGTGCCAGCAGCTTATATCCGGGACAGGGGCCGACCTATAATTCACCCCTCCACTTT.

V is TRBV2 and J is TRBJ2-3; TRBD2 agrees at 7 bases. The CDR3 totals 16 residues. Germline-derived CDR1 and CDR2 are SNHLY and FYNNEI. Germline trimming cut 10 bases from V and 0 bases from J; bases unmatched to any gene: 13. This chain's CDR3 is CATRGGRGTSTDTQYF. The CDR3 DNA is TGTGCCACCCGCGGAGGGCGGGGGACTAGCACAGATACGCAGTATTTT.

The chain carries TRBV7-9 and TRBJ1-5, with 7 bases that match TRBD1. Germline V lookup: CDR1 SEHNR, CDR2 FQNEAQ (reference sequence). The CDR3 has 16 amino acids. V was clipped by 5 bases and J by 3 bases; unmatched bases: 10. The CDR3, as DNA: TGTGCCAGCAGCCCCTGGACAGGCGCGGTCAATCAGCCCCAGCATTTT. This sequence encodes CASSPWTGAVNQPQHF.

The V gene is TRBV5-1, the J gene TRBJ2-1; tentatively, D is TRBD2 (6 bases). In germline, CDR1 is SGHRS, CDR2 YFSETQ. Trimming removed 4 bases from V and 0 bases from J, with 11 bases in between. This CDR3 has 15 amino acids. CDR3 nucleotides: TGCGCCAGCAGCCCGGGACTGGACTCCTACAATGAGCAGTTCTTC. Translation: CASSPGLDSYNEQFF.

The rearrangement uses TRBV27 and TRBJ1-6; D is uncertain. From germline, CDR1 is MNHEY and CDR2 SMNVEV (reference sequence). V shed 5 bases and J shed 7 bases, with 6 bases lying between them. This CDR3 comprises 12 residues. In nucleotides, the CDR3 is TGTGCCAGCAGTCGCGCCAATTCACCCCTCCACTTT. This codes for CASSRANSPLHF.

The gene calls are TRBV15 and TRBJ2-5; D unresolved. The germline V gene encodes CDR1 LNHNV and CDR2 YYDKDF (reference sequence). This CDR3 has 13 residues. The V end was cut by 0 bases, the J end by 5 bases, with 7 bases between. CDR3 sequence: CATSRDKRETQYF. The CDR3 bases are TGTGCCACCAGCAGAGACAAACGGGAGACCCAGTACTTC. The variable domain in full, completed from reference TRBV15 and TRBJ2-5, reads DAMVIQNPRYQVTQFGKPVTLSCSQTLNHNVMYWYQQKSSQAPKLLFHYYDKDFNNEADTPDNFQSRRPNTSFCFLDIRSPGLGDTAMYLCATSRDKRETQYFGPGTRLLVL.

The genes are TRBV4-2 and TRBJ2-1, with 10 bases lining up with TRBD1. The length of the CDR3 is 16 residues. The ends lost 3 bases at V and 4 bases at J; junction bases unmatched: 6. Germline CDR1 reads LGHNA; CDR2 reads YNFKEQ. The CDR3 protein is CASSQFPGQGYNEQFF. CDR3 nucleotide sequence: TGTGCCAGCAGCCAGTTCCCGGGACAGGGGTACAATGAGCAGTTCTTC.

The V and J genes are TRBV6-2 or TRBV6-3 and TRBJ1-1, with 9 bases aligning to TRBD1. The ends lost 5 bases at V and 1 base at J; junction bases unmatched: 5. There are 15 residues in the CDR3. The germline V gene has CDR1 MNHEY and CDR2 SVGEGT. This CDR3 reads CASSGPGQGNTEAFF. The CDR3 bases are TGTGCCAGCAGTGGACCGGGACAGGGGAACACTGAAGCTTTCTTT.

The J gene is TRBJ1-2, the V gene TRBV5-6; D not resolved. CDR1 SGHDT and CDR2 YYEEEE come from the germline V gene. With 10 bases removed from V and 1 base from J, the gap between germline ends came to 8 bases. The CDR3 length is 11 residues. CDR3: CARGINYGYTF. The DNA of the CDR3 is TGTGCCCGCGGGATTAACTATGGCTACACCTTC.

The rearrangement joins TRBV6-5 to TRBJ2-7; TRBD1 matches 8 bases. Germline lookup yields CDR1 MNHEY and CDR2 SVGAGI. The CDR3 extends over 15 amino acids. V trimming: 6 bases; J trimming: 5 bases; junction bases outside the gene matches: 12. The CDR3 region is CASSHPLDRDHEQYF. The CDR3 nucleotides read TGTGCCAGCAGCCACCCCCTGGACAGGGACCACGAGCAGTACTTC.

The V and J genes are TRBV25-1 and TRBJ2-3; D unresolved. In germline, CDR1 is MGHDK, CDR2 SYGVNS. This CDR3 region has 11 residues. With 4 bases removed from V and 5 bases from J, the gap between germline ends came to 4 bases. This CDR3 reads CASSALDTQYF. The CDR3, as DNA: TGTGCCAGCAGTGCTTTAGATACGCAGTATTTT.

This clone was counted between two and nine times. The V gene is TRBV5-5, the J gene TRBJ2-3; a possible D gene is TRBD1 (6 bases). V shed 5 bases and J shed 6 bases, with 19 bases lying between them. Germline CDR1 reads SGHKS; CDR2 reads YYEKEE (reference sequence). The CDR3 extends over 15 amino acids. CDR3 in amino acids: CASSRDTPMMDTQYF. In DNA, the CDR3 is TGTGCCAGCAGTAGGGACACACCCATGATGGATACGCAGTATTTT.

The chain couples TRBV14 to TRBJ1-1, with D possibly being TRBD1 (5 bases). Between the trimmed V and J ends, which lost 5 bases and 4 bases, there was a span of 11 bases. Per germline, CDR1 SGHDN and CDR2 FVKESK. The CDR3 runs to 13 residues. The CDR3 bases are TGTGCCAGCAGCGCCCATGGGGCCACTGAAGCTTTCTTT. Encoded protein: CASSAHGATEAFF. Full variable domain (outside the CDR3, taken from reference TRBV14 and TRBJ1-1): EAGVTQFPSHSVIEKGQTVTLRCDPISGHDNLYWYRRVMGKEIKFLLHFVKESKQDESGMPNNRFLAERTGGTYSTLKVQPAELEDSGVYFCASSAHGATEAFFGQGTRLTVV.

For the CDR3, the DNA is TGTGCCAGCTCACCGACAGAGACCACAGATACGCAGTATTTT. Residues: CASSPTETTDTQYF. The rearrangement uses TRBV18 and TRBJ2-3, with D possibly TRBD1 on 5 matching bases. The V and J ends lost 3 bases and 2 bases respectively, with 9 bases between them. The CDR3 consists of 14 residues. Germline V lookup: CDR1 KGHSH, CDR2 LQKENI.

The V and J genes are TRBV11-2 and TRBJ1-2; no clear D gene. This CDR3 is built from 14 residues. Deletions cut 0 bases from V and 6 bases from J, with 11 bases between. Germline CDR1 reads SGHAT; CDR2 reads FQNNGV. The DNA of the CDR3 is TGTGCCAGCAGCTTAGATTCCACGGTTGATGGCTACACCTTC. It encodes CASSLDSTVDGYTF.

The chain recombines TRBV6-6 with TRBJ2-1; D call uncertain. The CDR3 covers 12 residues. Trimming took off 2 bases at V and 9 bases at J, with 8 bases between the two ends. Per germline, CDR1 MNHNY and CDR2 SVGAGI (reference sequence). Here the CDR3 DNA reads TGTGCCAGCAGTTACAAGAGGAGTGAGCAGTTCTTC. Its translation is CASSYKRSEQFF.

This chain links TRBV24-1 with TRBJ2-3, with D perhaps TRBD1 (7 bases). Germline assignment: CDR1 KGHDR and CDR2 SFDVKD. The CDR3 length is 15 residues. Deletions cut 6 bases from V and 2 bases from J, with 14 bases between. The CDR3 DNA reads as TGTGCCACCAGTACGCGGGACAGCCTCACAGATACGCAGTATTTT. This sequence encodes CATSTRDSLTDTQYF.

This clone was seen only a few times. Other DNA sequences in the same sample also yield this CDR3. This chain connects TRBV11-3 to TRBJ2-2, with a weak D call TRBD2 (5 bases). V was cut by 1 base and J by 5 bases, with 8 bases left in between. CDR1 SGHNT and CDR2 YENEEA come from the germline V gene. CDR3 length: 14 residues. DNA for the CDR3: TGTGCCAGCAGCTTAGTACGGGGAACCGGGGAGCTGTTTTTT. Its protein is CASSLVRGTGELFF.

The rearrangement links TRBV7-6 to TRBJ1-5; D unresolved. The CDR3 covers 13 residues. V lost 1 base to trimming and J lost 6 bases, with 7 bases between them. Germline CDR1 reads SGHVS; CDR2 reads FNYEAQ. CDR3 in amino acids: CASSLGASQPQHF. The DNA of the CDR3 is TGTGCCAGCAGCTTAGGAGCTTCTCAGCCCCAGCATTTT.

The rearrangement uses TRBV7-9 and TRBJ2-7, with 7 bases identical to TRBD1. The V segment lost 1 base and the J segment 4 bases; nucleotides outside the gene matches: 13. Germline V lookup: CDR1 SEHNR, CDR2 FQNEAQ (reference sequence). This CDR3 has 17 residues. Here the CDR3 DNA reads TGTGCCAGCAGCTTAGTATGGACAGGCGGTCTTAAATACGAGCAGTACTTC. Translated, it gives CASSLVWTGGLKYEQYF.